One sample yielded the 23 T cell receptor beta chains listed below, sequenced in a study of T-cell memory formation after mild COVID-19. TCRdb used MiXCR to reprocess the 5' RACE reads, holding one entry per CDR3 protein. The table includes 400,000 to 500,000 distinct CDR3 sequences, roughly 18% detected once. The sequencing sample was made of PBMCs or a T cell subset sorted from them (not recorded which). These receptors all stem from a man aged 18 to 29 who had mild COVID-19 (a few samples of this study predate the infection). Cell type and time point are not known.

The chain carries TRBV7-9 and TRBJ2-1; a weak D match, TRBD1 (5 bases). The CDR3 length is 13 residues. Germline CDR1 and CDR2: SEHNR and FQNEAQ (reference sequence). Trimming took 5 bases from V and 8 from J, leaving 13 bases between them. Here the CDR3 reads CASSPVGAYEQFF. The CDR3 bases are TGTGCCAGCAGCCCCGTAGGGGCTTATGAGCAGTTCTTC.

This clonotype was observed a few times. This chain links TRBV5-5 with TRBJ1-1; D gene ambiguous. The germline V and J ends were trimmed by 2 bases and 6 bases, with 11 bases remaining between them. There are 13 residues in the CDR3. Germline V lookup: CDR1 SGHKS, CDR2 YYEKEE (reference sequence). The CDR3 spells CASSFWGSAEAFF. The CDR3 nucleotides read TGTGCCAGCAGCTTTTGGGGATCCGCTGAAGCTTTCTTT. The full variable domain, completed using reference TRBV5-5 and TRBJ1-1, is DAGVTQSPTHLIKTRGQQVTLRCSPISGHKSVSWYQQVLGQGPQFIFQYYEKEERGRGNFPDRFSARQFPNYSSELNVNALLLGDSALYLCASSFWGSAEAFFGQGTRLTVV.

This rearrangement joins TRBV10-3 to TRBJ1-6; D remains unclear. Per the germline V gene, CDR1 is ENHRY and CDR2 is SYGVKD. With 8 bases removed from V and 9 bases from J, the gap between germline ends came to 20 bases. The CDR3 covers 15 residues. CDR3 in DNA: TGTGCCATCCGGGCTGCGGTTGCGTCCGGTTCACCCCTCCACTTT. Its translation is CAIRAAVASGSPLHF.

This clonotype was counted only a few times. The chain links TRBV5-1 to TRBJ2-1; 9 bases are shared with TRBD2. Trimming took 1 base from V and 11 from J; bases not matched to a gene: 7. CDR1 and CDR2 (germline): SGHRS, YFSETQ. The CDR3 length is 14 residues. Here the CDR3 reads CASSLTASGAQQFF. In nucleotides, the CDR3 is TGCGCCAGCAGCTTGACGGCTAGCGGGGCCCAGCAGTTCTTC.

The V and J genes are TRBV4-2 and TRBJ2-7; D is possibly TRBD1 or TRBD2 (5 bases each). Germline CDR1 LGHNA, CDR2 YNFKEQ. The CDR3 covers 10 residues. Between the trimmed V and J ends, which lost 9 bases and 6 bases, there was a span of 9 bases. CDR3 region: CARLGTEQYF. The CDR3 bases are TGTGCCAGGTTGGGGACCGAGCAGTACTTC.

Points on this clonotype: One junction end disagrees with the germline gene, perhaps due to a read error. This chain joins TRBV5-1 and TRBJ2-3; 7 nucleotides align to TRBD1. Germline assignment: CDR1 SGHRS and CDR2 YFSETQ. This CDR3 comprises 13 residues. The CDR3 DNA reads as TGCGCCAGCAGCTTGGCCCGGGTGACAGGGTGGATTTTT. This gives the protein CASSLARVTGWIF.

There are many counts of this clonotype. The chain combines TRBV12-3 or TRBV12-4 with TRBJ1-1; perhaps TRBD1 as D (6 bases). V lost 4 bases and J 1 base, leaving 10 bases between the germline ends. This CDR3 is built from 14 residues. CDR3 protein: CASSSQQGNTEAFF. DNA for the CDR3: TGTGCCAGCAGTTCGCAACAGGGGAACACTGAAGCTTTCTTT.

The chain employs TRBV6-2 or TRBV6-3 and TRBJ2-3, with 11 nucleotides matching TRBD2. V gave up 10 bases and J gave up 3 bases; unmatched junction bases: 9. Germline V lookup: CDR1 MNHEY, CDR2 SVGEGT. The length of the CDR3 is 15 residues. The CDR3 nucleotides read TGTGCCACGCAACTAGCGGGGGACTCTACAGATACGCAGTATTTT. Residues: CATQLAGDSTDTQYF.

This clonotype has more than one count but fewer than ten. This sequence joins TRBV20-1 and TRBJ1-1, with D hard to call. V was pared by 6 bases and J by 11 bases, with 19 bases between. Germline values: CDR1 DFQATT, CDR2 SNEGSKA (reference sequence). CDR3 size: 12 residues. As DNA, the CDR3 is TGCAGTGCCGGCGGCGGCCAGGACCGGGCTTTCTTT. Residues: CSAGGGQDRAFF.

This clonotype was recorded many times. The rearrangement uses TRBV7-6 and TRBJ2-5, with 11 positions matching TRBD2. The germline CDR1 and CDR2 sequences are SGHVS and FNYEAQ. CDR3 length equals 14 residues. The trim removed 4 bases at V and 7 bases at J, leaving 5 bases unmatched. This CDR3 is CASSSTSGGLTQYF. CDR3 DNA: TGTGCCAGCAGCTCCACTAGCGGGGGCCTGACCCAGTACTTC. The whole variable domain, remainder taken from reference TRBV7-6 and TRBJ2-5, is GAGVSQSPRYKVTKRGQDVALRCDPISGHVSLYWYRQALGQGPEFLTYFNYEAQQDKSGLPNDRFSAERPEGSISTLTIQRTEQRDSAMYRCASSSTSGGLTQYFGPGTRLLVL.

This clonotype has just a few counts. J is TRBJ1-6 and V is TRBV7-9, with 9 nucleotides matching TRBD1. The CDR3 consists of 15 residues. V lost 5 bases, J lost 9 bases, and 8 bases stayed unmatched. Germline V lookup: CDR1 SEHNR, CDR2 FQNEAQ (reference sequence). CDR3 nucleotides: TGTGCCAGCAGCGGTCCCGGGACAGGGACTTCACCCCTCCACTTT. This encodes CASSGPGTGTSPLHF.

This clonotype was counted at least ten times. This sequence joins TRBV2 and TRBJ1-5, with D hard to call. The V gene lost 0 bases and the J gene lost 3 bases, with 12 bases spanning the gap. CDR1 is SNHLY, CDR2 FYNNEI, per germline. The CDR3 sequence is 16 residues long. The CDR3 loop is CASSEADDAVNQPQHF. CDR3 nucleotides: TGTGCCAGCAGTGAAGCCGACGACGCAGTCAATCAGCCCCAGCATTTT.

This clonotype was found a few times. V and J are TRBV5-8 and TRBJ1-2; tentatively, D is TRBD1 (5 bases). CDR3 length: 14 amino acids. The germline V and J ends were trimmed by 5 bases and 5 bases, with 16 bases remaining between them. The germline gives CDR1 SGHTS, CDR2 YDEGEE. In DNA, the CDR3 is TGTGCCAGCAGTTATGGGCAGGGAAGGTATGGCTACACCTTC. Translation: CASSYGQGRYGYTF.

This rearrangement joins TRBV20-1 to TRBJ2-5; D is ambiguous. Germline lookup yields CDR1 DFQATT and CDR2 SNEGSKA (reference sequence). Trimming shortened V by 3 bases and J by 7 bases, and 9 bases separated the two germline ends. The CDR3 has 11 amino acids. The CDR3 region has the DNA TGCAGTGCTAGGGTCGTAGGGACCCAGTACTTC. This codes for CSARVVGTQYF.

The chain has TRBV3-1 and TRBJ1-5, with TRBD1 matching over 10 bases. The germline V gene has CDR1 LGHDT and CDR2 YNNKEL (reference sequence). There are 14 residues in the CDR3. V shed 5 bases, J shed 6 bases, and the junction held 4 bases outside the gene matches. The CDR3 sequence: CASSLGTGAQPQHF. The CDR3 DNA is TGTGCCAGCAGCTTGGGGACAGGGGCTCAGCCCCAGCATTTT. Combining the CDR3 with reference TRBV3-1 and TRBJ1-5 gives the whole variable domain DTAVSQTPKYLVTQMGNDKSIKCEQNLGHDTMYWYKQDSKKFLKIMFSYNNKELIINETVPNRFSPKSPDKAHLNLHINSLELGDSAVYFCASSLGTGAQPQHFGDGTRLSIL.

The V call is TRBV4-3, the J call TRBJ2-3; D is unresolved. The germline gives CDR1 LGHNA, CDR2 YSLEER. V gave up 4 bases and J gave up 4 bases, with 12 bases separating them. The CDR3 contains 14 residues. CDR3: CASSPRSGPDTQYF. DNA for the CDR3: TGCGCCAGCAGCCCCCGGTCTGGCCCAGATACGCAGTATTTT.

The CDR3 loop reads CASSTVGASDTQYF. The CDR3 coding sequence is TGTGCCAGCAGCACGGTCGGTGCCTCAGATACGCAGTATTTT. The chain is built from TRBV9 and TRBJ2-3; D is uncertain. CDR1 is SGDLS, CDR2 YYNGEE, per germline. V gave up 4 bases and J gave up 4 bases, with 13 bases separating them. The CDR3 is 14 residues long.

The J gene is TRBJ2-5, the V gene TRBV7-2; 9 bases agree with TRBD1. The V gene's germline CDR1 is SGHTA and CDR2 FQGNSA. The CDR3 consists of 16 residues. Trimming took 5 bases from V and 2 from J; bases not matched to a gene: 9. CDR3 bases: TGTGCCAGCAGCCAGGGACAGGGTGGGGGGCAAGAGACCCAGTACTTC. Translation gives CASSQGQGGGQETQYF.

The chain uses TRBV6-6 and TRBJ2-5; D might be TRBD2 (5 bases). Germline assignment: CDR1 MNHNY and CDR2 SVGAGI (reference sequence). The CDR3 runs 12 residues. V lost 2 bases to trimming and J lost 9 bases, with 10 bases between them. The CDR3 protein is CASSYVGESQYF. As DNA, the CDR3 is TGTGCCAGCAGTTACGTTGGGGAGTCCCAGTACTTC.

Here the CDR3 reads CASIPGAGGGTDTQYF. CDR3 nucleotide sequence: TGTGCCAGCATCCCGGGGGCAGGAGGGGGCACAGATACGCAGTATTTT. The chain carries TRBV5-4 and TRBJ2-3; possibly TRBD1 or TRBD2 for D (6 bases each). The CDR3 length is 16 residues. The germline V gene encodes CDR1 SGHNT and CDR2 YYREEE (reference sequence). V lost 6 bases and J 1 base, leaving 18 bases between the germline ends.

The V call is TRBV18, the J call TRBJ2-3; D might be TRBD1 (6 bases). Germline CDR1 KGHSH, CDR2 LQKENI. The CDR3 contains 15 residues. V lost 3 bases and J 4 bases, leaving 14 bases between the germline ends. CDR3 coding DNA: TGTGCCAGCTCACCGCTACAGGGCGGCCCAGATACGCAGTATTTT. Translating it yields CASSPLQGGPDTQYF.

This clonotype was counted between two and nine times. The J gene is TRBJ1-1, the V gene TRBV5-5; perhaps TRBD1 as D (6 bases). Germline V gives CDR1 SGHKS, CDR2 YYEKEE (reference sequence). Trimming took 1 base from V and 6 from J, leaving 10 bases between them. The CDR3 runs 13 residues. The CDR3 sequence is CASSLRGGAEAFF. In DNA form, the CDR3 reads TGTGCCAGCAGCTTGCGGGGGGGCGCTGAAGCTTTCTTT.

The V call is TRBV4-3, the J call TRBJ1-2; no firm D call. Germline V lookup: CDR1 LGHNA, CDR2 YSLEER. CDR3 length equals 17 residues. Between the trimmed V and J ends, which lost 0 bases and 6 bases, there was a span of 20 bases. The CDR3 region is CASSQELTAYGENGYTF. The CDR3 nucleotides read TGCGCCAGCAGCCAAGAGTTGACCGCATATGGGGAGAATGGCTACACCTTC.